This TCR beta chain was retrieved from a study of T-cell reconstitution after alpha-beta-depleted transplantation in children. The library targeted TCRbeta and was prepared with unique molecular identifiers. In TCRdb, the PCR reads were re-called with MiXCR into one record per CDR3 protein. The sample carries 6,500 to 9,000 distinct CDR3 sequences, 30% recorded once. Turning to this clonotype: The antigen remains undetermined.

Study outcomes and limitations: Where alpha-beta T cells came from about two months after transplant was reportedly several hundred expanded graft clones. Newly made T cells mostly supplied T-cell counts and diversity one year after transplant. Surviving recipient T cells and thymic progenitors underlay high day-60 TCRbeta diversity in some patients.

The source material was peripheral blood, sampled 60 days after TCRalphabeta/CD19-depleted stem cell transplant. The source of this sequence is a boy in the first two years of life who had a stem cell transplant for SCID, so the T cells may come from the graft donor.

The CDR3: CASSLGWPWEQYF. In nucleotides, the CDR3 is TGTGCCAGCAGTTTGGGGTGGCCTTGGGAGCAGTACTTC. V is TRBV12-3 or TRBV12-4 and J is TRBJ2-7; D gene unclear. This CDR3 comprises 13 residues. Trimming left V 3 bases short and J 7 bases short, with 13 bases between.